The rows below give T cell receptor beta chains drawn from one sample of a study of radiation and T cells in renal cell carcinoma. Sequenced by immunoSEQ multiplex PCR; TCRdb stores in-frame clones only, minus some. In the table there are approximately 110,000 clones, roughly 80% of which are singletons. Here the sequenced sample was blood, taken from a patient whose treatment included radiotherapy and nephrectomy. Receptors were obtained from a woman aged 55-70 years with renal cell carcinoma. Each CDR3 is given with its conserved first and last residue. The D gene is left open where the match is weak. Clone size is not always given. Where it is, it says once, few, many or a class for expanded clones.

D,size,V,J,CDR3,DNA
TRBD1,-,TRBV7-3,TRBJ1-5,CASSLQGGANQPQHF,TGTGCCAGCAGCTTACAAGGGGGCGCCAATCAGCCCCAGCATTTT
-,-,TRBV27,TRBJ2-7,CASSLLRQGPYEQYF,TGTGCCAGCAGTTTATTGAGGCAGGGCCCCTACGAGCAGTACTTC
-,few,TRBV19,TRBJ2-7,CASSSTGLSSYEQYF,TGTGCCAGTAGCTCTACGGGACTCTCTTCCTACGAGCAGTACTTC
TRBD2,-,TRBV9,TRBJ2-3,CASNPGDYSTDTQYF,TGTGCCAGCAACCCCGGGGACTACAGCACAGATACGCAGTATTTT
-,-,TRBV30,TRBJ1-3,CAWSASPAVGNTIYF,TGTGCCTGGAGTGCCAGCCCGGCTGTGGGAAACACCATATATTTT
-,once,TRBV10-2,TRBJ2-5,CASRGTLQETQYF,TGCGCCAGCAGAGGGACACTACAAGAGACCCAGTACTTC
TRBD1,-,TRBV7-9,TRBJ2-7,CASTPGTGVDEQYF,TGTGCCAGCACCCCCGGGACAGGGGTAGACGAGCAGTACTTC
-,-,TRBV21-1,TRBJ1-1,CASSRLREMNTEAFF,TGTGCCAGCAGCAGACTGCGGGAAATGAACACTGAAGCTTTCTTT
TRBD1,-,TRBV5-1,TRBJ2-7,CASSVEGTGQGYEQYF,TGCGCCAGCAGCGTGGAGGGGACAGGACAGGGGTACGAGCAGTACTTC
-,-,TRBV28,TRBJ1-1,CASSPTWGAEAFF,TGTGCCAGCAGCCCAACATGGGGGGCTGAAGCTTTCTTT
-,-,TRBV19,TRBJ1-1,CASSNGYTEAFF,TGTGCCAGTAGTAATGGGTACACTGAAGCTTTCTTT
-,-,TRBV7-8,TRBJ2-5,CASSLVETQYF,TGTGCCAGCAGCTTAGTTGAGACCCAGTACTTC
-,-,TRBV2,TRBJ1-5,CASKYPGEGQPQHF,TGTGCCAGCAAATATCCAGGGGAGGGACAGCCCCAGCATTTT
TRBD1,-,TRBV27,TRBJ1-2,CASSSMTGSRDYGYTF,TGTGCCAGCAGTTCAATGACAGGGAGCCGGGACTATGGCTACACCTTC
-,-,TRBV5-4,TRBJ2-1,CASSTGRWERAYNEQFF,TGTGCCAGCAGCACAGGGAGGTGGGAACGGGCCTACAATGAGCAGTTCTTC
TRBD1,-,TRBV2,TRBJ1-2,CASGSGTETNYGYTF,TGTGCCAGCGGATCCGGGACAGAGACTAACTATGGCTACACCTTC
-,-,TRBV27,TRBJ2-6,CASSFNGANVLTF,TGTGCCAGCAGTTTCAATGGGGCCAACGTCCTGACTTTC
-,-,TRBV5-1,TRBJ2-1,CASSLDGGTYNEQFF,TGCGCCAGCAGCTTGGACGGCGGTACCTACAATGAGCAGTTCTTC
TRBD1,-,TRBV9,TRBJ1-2,CASREDRGNYGYTF,TGTGCCAGCAGGGAGGACAGGGGGAACTATGGCTACACCTTC
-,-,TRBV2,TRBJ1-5,CASEGGGSSNQPQHF,TGTGCCAGCGAAGGGGGGGGGTCGAGCAATCAGCCCCAGCATTTT
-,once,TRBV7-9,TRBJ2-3,CASSSGQGGDTQYF,TGTGCCAGCAGCTCCGGGCAGGGGGGAGATACGCAGTATTTT
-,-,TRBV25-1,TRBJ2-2,CASSEWGNPYTGELFF,TGTGCCAGCAGTGAATGGGGCAACCCCTACACCGGGGAGCTGTTTTTT
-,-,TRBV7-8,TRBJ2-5,CASSLRGGTGQETQYF,TGTGCCAGCAGCTTGCGGGGGGGGACAGGCCAAGAGACCCAGTACTTC
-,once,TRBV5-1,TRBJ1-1,CASSGGAGRITEAFF,TGCGCCAGCAGCGGCGGGGCAGGGAGGATCACTGAAGCTTTCTTT
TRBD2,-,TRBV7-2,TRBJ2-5,CASSLAVLAGQETQYF,TGTGCCAGCAGCTTAGCTGTCCTAGCGGGGCAAGAGACCCAGTACTTC
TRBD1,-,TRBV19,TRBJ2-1,CASSIVGKTGEQFF,TGTGCCAGTAGTATAGTAGGGAAGACAGGGGAGCAGTTCTTC
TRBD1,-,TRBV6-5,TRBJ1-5,CASSYRQGHQPQHF,TGTGCCAGCAGTTACAGACAGGGCCATCAGCCCCAGCATTTT
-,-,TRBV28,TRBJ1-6,CASSLQSGLRRDSPLHF,TGTGCCAGCAGTTTACAATCCGGGCTCCGGAGGGATTCACCCCTCCACTTT
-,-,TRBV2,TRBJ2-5,CATIRDPQETQYF,TGTGCCACGATCCGGGACCCTCAAGAGACCCAGTACTTC
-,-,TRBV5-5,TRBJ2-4,CASSRTSQEAKNIQYF,TGTGCCAGCAGCCGGACCTCCCAGGAGGCCAAAAACATTCAGTACTTC
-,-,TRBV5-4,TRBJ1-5,CASSWDTNQPQHF,TGTGCCAGCAGCTGGGACACCAATCAGCCCCAGCATTTT
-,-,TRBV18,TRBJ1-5,CASSLGVGGHQPQHF,TGTGCCAGCTCACTTGGGGTCGGGGGGCATCAGCCCCAGCATTTT